The clone carrying this TCR beta chain was counted between two and nine times. Its antigen is still unknown. TCRdb reprocessed the RT-PCR reads with MiXCR, giving one entry per CDR3 protein. The repertoire consists of under 550,000 distinct CDR3 sequences, with approximately 7.7% occurring once and the leading ten covering roughly 13%. This sample is drawn from a study of response to subunit inactivated influenza vaccine. CDR1 and CDR2 (germline): LGHDT, YNNKEL (reference sequence). J lost 6 bases, V lost 4 bases, and 13 bases had no gene match. The CDR3 contains 18 residues. Study-wide results and limits: The authors proposed limited new T cell recruitment per seasonal influenza vaccination.

This TCR was recovered from a man aged 50-75 years who received an inactivated influenza vaccine. The source was PBMCs from blood, collected 23 months after vaccination. The rearrangement links TRBV3-1 to TRBJ2-7; 15 bases are shared with TRBD2. The CDR3 coding sequence is TGTGCCAGCAGCCCTGGACTAGCGGGAGGGCCTTGGAGATCCGAGCAGTACTTC. This codes for CASSPGLAGGPWRSEQYF.